This is a list of T cell receptor beta chains from one sample in a study of Graves' ophthalmopathy and Graves' hyperthyroidism. TCRdb analysed the multiplex PCR reads with MiXCR anew, one entry per CDR3 protein. The sample holds hundreds of thousands of distinct CDR3 sequences, about 20% seen once. The sample comprised peripheral blood. The receptors come from a woman aged 18-29 years with stable Graves' hyperthyroidism. Some clones in this sample may be carry-over from other donors' samples. CDR3s include the opening cysteine and the closing phenylalanine or tryptophan. Each record gives: D gene, V gene, J gene, clone size, CDR3 DNA, CDR3 protein. The D gene is left open where the match is weak. Not every row has a clone size; where given, it reads once, few, many or a size class.

d_call: TRBD2; v_call: TRBV10-3; j_call: TRBJ2-7; clone_size: many; cdr3_nt: TGTGCCATCCGTGCGGGAGGGGGCGAGCAGTACTTC; cdr3_aa: CAIRAGGGEQYF
d_call: TRBD1; v_call: TRBV7-2; j_call: TRBJ1-1; clone_size: NA; cdr3_nt: TGTGCCAGCAGCCGGGGACAGGGTACGAACACTGAAGCTTTCTTT; cdr3_aa: CASSRGQGTNTEAFF
d_call: NA; v_call: TRBV24-1; j_call: TRBJ2-7; clone_size: NA; cdr3_nt: TGTGCCACCAGTGATTCCCCCGGCTCCGAGCAGTACTTC; cdr3_aa: CATSDSPGSEQYF
d_call: TRBD2; v_call: TRBV14; j_call: TRBJ2-7; clone_size: few; cdr3_nt: TGTGCCAGCAGCCCCTGGACTAGCGGGGCCTACGAGCAGTACTTC; cdr3_aa: CASSPWTSGAYEQYF
d_call: NA; v_call: TRBV11-2; j_call: TRBJ2-7; clone_size: NA; cdr3_nt: TGTGCCAGCAGCCCGACGAAAATCCCCTACGAGCAGTACTTC; cdr3_aa: CASSPTKIPYEQYF
d_call: TRBD2; v_call: TRBV15; j_call: TRBJ2-5; clone_size: many; cdr3_nt: TGTGCCACCAGCAGAGCTGGGGCGGGGGGAAGGGAGACCCAGTACTTC; cdr3_aa: CATSRAGAGGRETQYF
d_call: NA; v_call: TRBV6-2/TRBV6-3; j_call: TRBJ1-5; clone_size: few; cdr3_nt: TGTGCCAGCAATCGAGGGGGGGGGTATGTTCAGCCCCAGCATTTT; cdr3_aa: CASNRGGGYVQPQHF
d_call: NA; v_call: TRBV7-9; j_call: TRBJ2-5; clone_size: many; cdr3_nt: TGTGCCAGCAGCTTACTTGGGGTGAAGACCCAGTACTTC; cdr3_aa: CASSLLGVKTQYF
d_call: NA; v_call: TRBV20-1; j_call: TRBJ2-7; clone_size: many; cdr3_nt: TGCAGTGCAAAATGGGGCTCCTACGAGCAGTACTTC; cdr3_aa: CSAKWGSYEQYF
d_call: NA; v_call: TRBV5-4; j_call: TRBJ2-6; clone_size: NA; cdr3_nt: TGTGCCAGCAGCTTGGCCCTACCAACTGGGGCCAACGTCCTGACTTTC; cdr3_aa: CASSLALPTGANVLTF
d_call: NA; v_call: TRBV7-6; j_call: TRBJ1-6; clone_size: NA; cdr3_nt: TGTGCCAGCAGCTTAGGACAGGACGCCTATTCGGCCCTCCACTTT; cdr3_aa: CASSLGQDAYSALHF
d_call: NA; v_call: TRBV20-1; j_call: TRBJ1-5; clone_size: many; cdr3_nt: TGCAGTGCTAGACCTGGACAGATAGGTGGTAACCATCAGCCCCAGCATTTT; cdr3_aa: CSARPGQIGGNHQPQHF
d_call: TRBD1; v_call: TRBV7-8; j_call: TRBJ1-5; clone_size: NA; cdr3_nt: TGTGCCAGCGGGACAGGGAGGAATCAGCCCCAGCATTTT; cdr3_aa: CASGTGRNQPQHF
d_call: NA; v_call: TRBV30; j_call: TRBJ2-6; clone_size: NA; cdr3_nt: TGTGCCTTATCAGGCTCTGGGGCCAACGTCCTGACTTTC; cdr3_aa: CALSGSGANVLTF
d_call: NA; v_call: TRBV20-1; j_call: TRBJ2-7; clone_size: few; cdr3_nt: TGCAGTGCTAGCACTAGCAACGAGCAGTACTTC; cdr3_aa: CSASTSNEQYF
d_call: NA; v_call: TRBV7-2; j_call: TRBJ2-7; clone_size: many; cdr3_nt: TGTGCCAGCAGTTTGAGCGGTACCCTGAGGGAGCAGTACTTC; cdr3_aa: CASSLSGTLREQYF
d_call: TRBD1; v_call: TRBV20-1; j_call: TRBJ2-7; clone_size: many; cdr3_nt: TGCAGTGCTTACAGGCTTAGACAGGGGGCGCGTGAGCAGTACTTC; cdr3_aa: CSAYRLRQGAREQYF
d_call: NA; v_call: TRBV2; j_call: TRBJ2-7; clone_size: many; cdr3_nt: TGTGCCAGCAGCTTTGGGGGTCAAAGTACGTACGAGCAGTACTTC; cdr3_aa: CASSFGGQSTYEQYF
d_call: NA; v_call: TRBV6-1; j_call: TRBJ1-2; clone_size: NA; cdr3_nt: TGTGCCACCACGGTCAGGCTGTATGGTTACACCTTC; cdr3_aa: CATTVRLYGYTF
d_call: NA; v_call: TRBV2; j_call: TRBJ1-6; clone_size: many; cdr3_nt: TGTGCCAGCGGATTTAGGCCCGGGGGTTCACCCCTCCACTTT; cdr3_aa: CASGFRPGGSPLHF
d_call: NA; v_call: TRBV6-5; j_call: TRBJ2-7; clone_size: NA; cdr3_nt: TGTGCCAGCAGTTGGGGGCCCTTCTACGAGCAGTACTTC; cdr3_aa: CASSWGPFYEQYF
d_call: TRBD2; v_call: TRBV4-1; j_call: TRBJ2-2; clone_size: NA; cdr3_nt: TGCGCCAGCAGCCCCTTTGGGCTAGCGGGTGGGGACGGGGAGCTGTTTTTT; cdr3_aa: CASSPFGLAGGDGELFF
d_call: NA; v_call: TRBV28; j_call: TRBJ1-5; clone_size: NA; cdr3_nt: TGTGCCAGCAGTCCAAGAATCCGTGGGCCCCAGCATTTT; cdr3_aa: CASSPRIRGPQHF
d_call: NA; v_call: TRBV12-3/TRBV12-4; j_call: TRBJ2-7; clone_size: few; cdr3_nt: TGTGCCAGCAGTCCACAGGGAGAATACGAGCAGTACTTC; cdr3_aa: CASSPQGEYEQYF
d_call: NA; v_call: TRBV20-1; j_call: TRBJ1-6; clone_size: many; cdr3_nt: TGCAGTGCTAGAGATTCTGGGGGGTATTCACCCCTCCACTTT; cdr3_aa: CSARDSGGYSPLHF
d_call: NA; v_call: TRBV6-2/TRBV6-3; j_call: TRBJ1-1; clone_size: many; cdr3_nt: TGTGCCAGCAACCAACAGGGCCCTCAGAACACTGAAGCTTTCTTT; cdr3_aa: CASNQQGPQNTEAFF
d_call: NA; v_call: TRBV6-1; j_call: TRBJ1-4; clone_size: few; cdr3_nt: TGTGCCAGCAGTGAAATAAGGACTAATGAAAAACTGTTTTTT; cdr3_aa: CASSEIRTNEKLFF
d_call: TRBD1; v_call: TRBV16; j_call: TRBJ1-1; clone_size: once; cdr3_nt: TGTGCCAGCAGCCAATCGGCGGCGACAGGGGTGGGTATGAGAGCTTTCTTT; cdr3_aa: CASSQSAATGVGMRAFF
d_call: NA; v_call: TRBV3-1; j_call: TRBJ1-2; clone_size: NA; cdr3_nt: TGTGCCAGCAGCCAAGAGAATCCTTATGGCTACACCTTC; cdr3_aa: CASSQENPYGYTF
d_call: TRBD2; v_call: TRBV18; j_call: TRBJ2-7; clone_size: once; cdr3_nt: TGTACCAGCTCACCACGACTAGCGGGCTCCTACGAGCAGTACTTC; cdr3_aa: CTSSPRLAGSYEQYF
d_call: NA; v_call: TRBV12-3/TRBV12-4; j_call: TRBJ1-1; clone_size: NA; cdr3_nt: TGTGCCAGCACACTGACATCTGCTGATGCTTTCTTT; cdr3_aa: CASTLTSADAFF
d_call: NA; v_call: TRBV12-3/TRBV12-4; j_call: TRBJ1-5; clone_size: many; cdr3_nt: TGTGCCAGCAGTTTTTCGGACACTTACAATCAGCCCCAGCATTTT; cdr3_aa: CASSFSDTYNQPQHF
d_call: TRBD2; v_call: TRBV2; j_call: TRBJ2-2; clone_size: many; cdr3_nt: TGTGCCAGCAGTGGACTAGCAGCCACGAACACCGGGGAGCTGTTTTTT; cdr3_aa: CASSGLAATNTGELFF
d_call: TRBD1; v_call: TRBV12-3/TRBV12-4; j_call: TRBJ1-5; clone_size: few; cdr3_nt: TGTGCCAGCAGTTCCGACAGGGGCTACTATCAGCCCCAGCATTTT; cdr3_aa: CASSSDRGYYQPQHF
d_call: NA; v_call: TRBV6-5; j_call: TRBJ2-7; clone_size: many; cdr3_nt: TGTGCCAGCAGACCGGGGACAAACGAGCAGTACTTC; cdr3_aa: CASRPGTNEQYF
d_call: NA; v_call: TRBV11-2; j_call: TRBJ1-1; clone_size: NA; cdr3_nt: TGTGCCAGCAGCTTCATAAAATATCGACAGCGCGAAGGCCCTGAAGCTTTCTTT; cdr3_aa: CASSFIKYRQREGPEAFF
d_call: TRBD1; v_call: TRBV5-1; j_call: TRBJ1-1; clone_size: NA; cdr3_nt: TGCGCCAGCAGCTTGGGACAGGGGATAATCGACACTGAAGCTTTCTTT; cdr3_aa: CASSLGQGIIDTEAFF
d_call: TRBD1; v_call: TRBV7-2; j_call: TRBJ2-1; clone_size: NA; cdr3_nt: TGTGCCAGCAGCCCCGTCCGGTTGCCAGGGGGGCAGTTCTTC; cdr3_aa: CASSPVRLPGGQFF
d_call: TRBD1; v_call: TRBV20-1; j_call: TRBJ2-7; clone_size: many; cdr3_nt: TGCAGTGCCGGGACAGACCTTTACGAGCAGTACTTC; cdr3_aa: CSAGTDLYEQYF
d_call: NA; v_call: TRBV15; j_call: TRBJ1-2; clone_size: few; cdr3_nt: TGTGCCACCAGCAGAGTCGGGGGCAGCTATAACTATGGCTACACCTTC; cdr3_aa: CATSRVGGSYNYGYTF
d_call: NA; v_call: TRBV3-1; j_call: TRBJ2-7; clone_size: NA; cdr3_nt: TGTGCCAGCAGCCGCTCGAATGAGCAGTACTTC; cdr3_aa: CASSRSNEQYF
d_call: TRBD1; v_call: TRBV10-3; j_call: TRBJ1-5; clone_size: NA; cdr3_nt: TGTGCCATCAGTGAGTCGGGGACAGTTGATCAGCCCCAGCATTTT; cdr3_aa: CAISESGTVDQPQHF
d_call: TRBD1; v_call: TRBV7-2; j_call: TRBJ2-5; clone_size: many; cdr3_nt: TGTGCCAGCAGCTTAAGGACAGGGCACCAAGAGACCCAGTACTTC; cdr3_aa: CASSLRTGHQETQYF
d_call: NA; v_call: TRBV12-3/TRBV12-4; j_call: TRBJ1-6; clone_size: many; cdr3_nt: TGTGCCAGCAGTTTTGCGGATTCACCCCTCCACTTT; cdr3_aa: CASSFADSPLHF
d_call: TRBD1; v_call: TRBV7-6; j_call: TRBJ1-3; clone_size: many; cdr3_nt: TGTGCCAGCAGCTCCCGACAGGGGGTCAGTTCTGGAAACACCATATATTTT; cdr3_aa: CASSSRQGVSSGNTIYF
d_call: NA; v_call: TRBV5-1; j_call: TRBJ2-2; clone_size: NA; cdr3_nt: TGCGCCAGCAGCTTGATTGTCGGCGCGAACACCGGGGAGCTGTTTTTT; cdr3_aa: CASSLIVGANTGELFF
d_call: NA; v_call: TRBV6-1; j_call: TRBJ1-6; clone_size: many; cdr3_nt: TGTGCCAGCAGTGAAGCAATTGCGCAGGGTTCGAATTCACCCCTCCACTTT; cdr3_aa: CASSEAIAQGSNSPLHF
d_call: NA; v_call: TRBV2; j_call: TRBJ2-4; clone_size: many; cdr3_nt: TGTGCCAGCAGGGGACTAGCCAAAAACATTCAGTACTTC; cdr3_aa: CASRGLAKNIQYF
d_call: TRBD1; v_call: TRBV6-5; j_call: TRBJ1-1; clone_size: many; cdr3_nt: TGTGCCAGCAGTTCTTTTAGGGACAGGCTCGAACGCACTGAAGCTTTCTTT; cdr3_aa: CASSSFRDRLERTEAFF
d_call: TRBD1; v_call: TRBV6-1; j_call: TRBJ1-6; clone_size: many; cdr3_nt: TGTGCCAGCAGGAACAGGGGCCAGTCACCCCTCCACTTT; cdr3_aa: CASRNRGQSPLHF
d_call: NA; v_call: TRBV5-1; j_call: TRBJ2-7; clone_size: many; cdr3_nt: TGCGCCAGCAGCGCCTGGGACGGAGCTGAGCAGTACTTC; cdr3_aa: CASSAWDGAEQYF
d_call: NA; v_call: TRBV20-1; j_call: TRBJ2-7; clone_size: NA; cdr3_nt: TGCAGTGCCACCACCGTCACAGGGAAGTACGAGCAGTACTTC; cdr3_aa: CSATTVTGKYEQYF
d_call: NA; v_call: TRBV20-1; j_call: TRBJ1-5; clone_size: NA; cdr3_nt: TGCAGTGCTAGAGCCCTTGGGACCGACTTCAATCAGCCCCAGCATTTT; cdr3_aa: CSARALGTDFNQPQHF
d_call: NA; v_call: TRBV28; j_call: TRBJ1-5; clone_size: many; cdr3_nt: TGTGCCAGCAGTTCCCCTGCGGGGGGCAGCAATCAGCCCCAGCATTTT; cdr3_aa: CASSSPAGGSNQPQHF
d_call: TRBD1; v_call: TRBV24-1; j_call: TRBJ1-2; clone_size: many; cdr3_nt: TGTGCCACCAGTGATAGTGCGACCGGGACAGGAGGTGGCTACACCTTC; cdr3_aa: CATSDSATGTGGGYTF
d_call: TRBD2; v_call: TRBV6-1; j_call: TRBJ2-5; clone_size: NA; cdr3_nt: TGTGCCAGCCTTCAGCTAGCGGGAGGCTTGGAAGAGACCCAGTACTTC; cdr3_aa: CASLQLAGGLEETQYF
d_call: TRBD1; v_call: TRBV5-1; j_call: TRBJ1-1; clone_size: many; cdr3_nt: TGCGCCAGCAGCTTGACTACAGGGGGCACTGAAGCTTTCTTT; cdr3_aa: CASSLTTGGTEAFF
d_call: NA; v_call: TRBV30; j_call: TRBJ1-3; clone_size: few; cdr3_nt: TGTGCTCTAGCAGGTGAATCTGGAAACACCATATATTTT; cdr3_aa: CALAGESGNTIYF
d_call: TRBD1; v_call: TRBV28; j_call: TRBJ1-2; clone_size: NA; cdr3_nt: TGTGCCAGCAGCCCACCCGTAGGGGGCGGGGAGGATGGCTACACCTTC; cdr3_aa: CASSPPVGGGEDGYTF
d_call: NA; v_call: TRBV2; j_call: TRBJ1-2; clone_size: many; cdr3_nt: TGTGCCAGCACAGGGCGAGACTATGGCTACACCTTC; cdr3_aa: CASTGRDYGYTF